This T cell receptor (beta chain) is from a study of PD-L1 blockade in urothelial cancer. In the study overall: Every 3 weeks, patients received intravenous atezolizumab 1,200 mg, beginning 2014. Blood analyses occurred 3 weeks (second dose) and 6 weeks post treatment start.

Stated time point: pretreatment peripheral blood. Method: immunoSEQ multiplex PCR; TCRdb's copy keeps in-frame clones and lacks some. The repertoire holds 60,000 to 65,000 clones, with under 90% as singletons. After removal of 6 bases from V and 2 bases from J, the junction contained 6 bases not matched to a gene. The germline gives CDR1 KGHSH, CDR2 LQKENI. The CDR3 has 15 residues. The receptor was derived from a man between 65 and 85 years old with urothelial cancer. This specimen consisted of PBMCs, obtained around atezolizumab (anti-PD-L1) treatment. V usage is TRBV18 and J usage is TRBJ1-4; TRBD1 matches at 7 bases. CDR3 bases: TGTGCCAGCTCCCGGCAACAGGGGACTAATGAAAAACTGTTTTTT. Amino acids: CASSRQQGTNEKLFF.